This entry lists 4 T cell receptor beta chains sequenced from one sample in a study of early T cells in non-severe SARS-CoV-2 infection. One entry per CDR3 protein results from TCRdb running MiXCR on the 5' RACE reads. The sample yields about 64,000 distinct CDR3 sequences, less than 15% seen once. The source material was whole blood. These receptors were taken from an adult who was a healthcare worker with PCR-confirmed SARS-CoV-2 infection or an uninfected control (not recorded which).

V and J are TRBV11-2 and TRBJ2-1, with a weak D call TRBD2 (5 bases). Germline-derived CDR1 and CDR2 are SGHAT and FQNNGV. Trimming removed 5 bases from V and 5 bases from J, with 10 bases in between. This CDR3 has 13 residues. In DNA form, the CDR3 reads TGTGCCAGCAGCACCGGGATTGACAATGAGCAGTTCTTC. Residues: CASSTGIDNEQFF.

This clonotype was counted ten times or more. This rearrangement joins TRBV11-2 to TRBJ1-6; unclear D gene. This CDR3 comprises 15 residues. Trimming shortened V by 6 bases and J by 1 base, and 10 bases separated the two germline ends. The germline CDR1 and CDR2 sequences are SGHAT and FQNNGV. The CDR3 sequence is CASRPGESYNSPLHF. In nucleotides, the CDR3 is TGTGCCAGCAGGCCCGGGGAATCCTATAATTCACCCCTCCACTTT.

At least ten counts were recorded for this clonotype. The V call is TRBV2, the J call TRBJ2-1, with D unclear. The CDR3 runs to 17 residues. Trimming removed 3 bases at V and 6 bases at J, with 21 bases between. Germline V gene data show CDR1 as SNHLY and CDR2 as FYNNEI. CDR3: CASSDPSEPSSSNEQFF. DNA for the CDR3: TGTGCCAGCAGTGATCCCTCGGAGCCATCTTCATCCAATGAGCAGTTCTTC.

Ten or more counts support this clonotype. CDR3 sequence reads: CSALTGLASALHF. CDR3 DNA sequence: TGCAGTGCTCTGACAGGGTTGGCCTCAGCCCTCCACTTT. This rearrangement joins TRBV20-1 to TRBJ1-6, with 7 bases that match TRBD1. The length of the CDR3 is 13 residues. V dropped 5 bases and J dropped 14; count of bases not matched to a gene: 12. Germline V gene sequence: CDR1 DFQATT, CDR2 SNEGSKA (reference sequence).